Below, 18 T cell receptor beta chains from the same sample are listed, as sequenced in a study of breast tumors, draining lymph nodes, adjacent tissues. Using its own MiXCR run on the multiplex PCR reads, TCRdb lists one record per CDR3 protein. The sample records about 230,000 distinct CDR3 sequences, about a third being singletons. The lymph nodes were axillary draining lymph nodes from breast cancer patients. Material: axillary lymph node tissue. The receptor set was obtained from a female donor with breast cancer. Some clones in this sample may be carry-over from other donors' samples.

This clonotype was seen at least ten times. The V and J genes are TRBV5-5 and TRBJ2-5, with D tentatively TRBD2 (6 bases). CDR1 SGHKS and CDR2 YYEKEE come from the germline V gene (reference sequence). Trimming removed 0 bases at V and 5 bases at J, with 17 bases between. The CDR3 loop spans 16 amino acids. The CDR3 DNA follows: TGTGCCAGCAGCTTGGAGGTTTCTCCGGGAGCGGAGACCCAGTACTTC. The encoded protein is CASSLEVSPGAETQYF.

At least ten counts were recorded for this clonotype. CDR3 DNA: TGTGCCAGCAGCTTTGGTAGCGGGAGCACCGGGGCCAACGTCCTGACTTTC. The encoded protein is CASSFGSGSTGANVLTF. The chain employs TRBV5-4 and TRBJ2-6, with 9 bases lining up with TRBD2. This CDR3 has 17 amino acids. The germline gives CDR1 SGHNT, CDR2 YYREEE (reference sequence). Trimming took 2 bases from V and 4 from J; bases not matched to a gene: 7.

For this clonotype: This could be a read error, since a much larger clone is one nucleotide away. This rearrangement joins TRBV4-1 to TRBJ2-1, with unresolved D. Germline CDR1 reads MGHRA; CDR2 reads YSYEKL. This CDR3 region has 13 residues. Trimming cost V 0 bases and J 5 bases, with 5 bases left between them. The CDR3 loop is CASSQDKHNEQFF. For the CDR3, the DNA is TGCGCCAGCAGCCAAGATAAGCACAATGAGCAGTTCTTC.

This chain connects TRBV19 to TRBJ2-2; D gene ambiguous. Germline CDR1 is LNHDA and CDR2 is SQIVND (reference sequence). The CDR3 covers 10 residues. V shed 7 bases and J shed 8 bases, with 5 bases lying between them. CDR3: CASTSGELFF. CDR3 nucleotides: TGTGCCAGTACTTCAGGGGAGCTGTTTTTT.

This clonotype was counted at least ten times. The J gene is TRBJ1-6, the V gene TRBV28, with TRBD1 matching over 7 bases. V gave up 6 bases and J gave up 5 bases; unmatched junction bases: 1. From germline, CDR1 is MDHEN and CDR2 SYDVKM. The CDR3 is made up of 13 amino acids. The CDR3 spells CASRTGNNSPLHF. The CDR3 DNA reads TGTGCCAGCAGGACAGGGAATAATTCACCCCTCCACTTT.

About this clonotype: Because the CDR3 is missing its conserved closing phenylalanine or tryptophan, this is likely a read error. The gene calls are TRBV12-5 and TRBJ2-1, with TRBD2 identical over 12 bases. The CDR3 consists of 19 residues. J lost 2 bases, V lost 2 bases, and 10 bases had no gene match. Germline V gene lookup returns CDR1 LGHNT and CDR2 FRNRAP. CDR3 sequence reads: CASGLSLAPSGRAYNEQFL. CDR3 nucleotide sequence: TGTGCTAGTGGTTTGTCTCTCGCCCCTAGCGGGAGGGCCTACAATGAGCAGTTCCTC.

About this clonotype: One end of the junction does not line up with germline, which may come from a read error. The chain carries TRBV29-1 and TRBJ1-1; tentatively, D is TRBD1 (5 bases). CDR3 length: 12 residues. Germline V gene lookup returns CDR1 SQVTM and CDR2 ANQGSEA. DNA of the CDR3: TGCAGCGTACCCGGGACGTACACTGAAGCTTCCTTT. Translation: CSVPGTYTEASF.

This clonotype was counted ten times or more. A much larger clone differs by one base, so this may be a read error. The chain couples TRBV20-1 to TRBJ1-2; 8 bases map to TRBD1. The V segment lost 4 bases and the J segment 13 bases; nucleotides outside the gene matches: 11. This CDR3 region has 12 residues. Per germline, CDR1 DFQATT and CDR2 SNEGSKA (reference sequence). The CDR3 sequence is CSATRDRGSSTF. The CDR3 DNA follows: TGCAGTGCTACGCGCGACAGGGGAAGCTCCACCTTC.

This clonotype came up a few times. Since a much larger clone is just one base distant, this may be a read error. The DNA of the CDR3 is TGTGCCAGCAGCCAAGAATGGGGACAAGGCTACGAGCCGTACTTC. Protein product: CASSQEWGQGYEPYF. The chain is built from TRBV14 and TRBJ2-7, with a possible D match to TRBD1 (6 bases). CDR1 SGHDN and CDR2 FVKESK come from the germline V gene. This CDR3 comprises 15 residues.

Many counts were recorded for this clonotype. At one of its ends the junction is not consistent with the germline gene, which may arise from a read error. The CDR3 nucleotides are TGTGCCAGCAGCATAGAGCGGGCAGGGGGCTATGGCTACCCCTTC. Its translation is CASSIERAGGYGYPF. The V and J genes are TRBV7-2 and TRBJ1-2; TRBD1 matches at 8 bases. CDR1 is SGHTA and CDR2 is FQGNSA in the germline V gene. The CDR3 extends over 15 amino acids.

This clonotype was seen at least ten times. The chain links TRBV28 to TRBJ1-2, with 7 nucleotides matching TRBD1. The CDR3 spans 14 residues. Germline V lookup: CDR1 MDHEN, CDR2 SYDVKM. The V gene end was trimmed by 5 bases and the J gene end by 5 bases; junction bases not matched to a gene: 8. CDR3 DNA: TGTGCCAGCAGTCTCCCGACAGGGTTGTATGGCTACACCTTC. Amino acid sequence: CASSLPTGLYGYTF.

The chain carries TRBV7-3 and TRBJ1-6; no clear D gene. CDR1 and CDR2 from the germline V gene are SGHTA and FQGTGA. The CDR3 sequence is 16 residues long. The germline V and J ends were trimmed by 7 bases and 5 bases, with 18 bases remaining between them. CDR3 nucleotides: TGTGCCAGCAAATCCTCTCGAGGGCGGCATAATTCACCCCTCCACTTT. It codes for CASKSSRGRHNSPLHF. Together with reference TRBV7-3 and TRBJ1-6, the CDR3 gives the full variable domain: GAGVSQTPSNKVTEKGKYVELRCDPISGHTALYWYRQSLGQGPEFLIYFQGTGAADDSGLPNDRFFAVRPEGSVSTLKIQRTERGDSAVYLCASKSSRGRHNSPLHFGNGTRLTVT.

The chain carries TRBV5-1 and TRBJ2-3; 7 bases match TRBD1. Germline V gene lookup returns CDR1 SGHRS and CDR2 YFSETQ. This CDR3 region has 14 residues. With 6 bases clipped from V and 1 base from J, the junction kept 5 bases outside the gene matches. The chain's CDR3 is CASTSGQGTDTQYF. As DNA, the CDR3 is TGCGCCAGCACCTCCGGACAGGGCACAGATACGCAGTATTTT. Drawing the rest from reference TRBV5-1 and TRBJ2-3, the complete variable domain is KAGVTQTPRYLIKTRGQQVTLSCSPISGHRSVSWYQQTPGQGLQFLFEYFSETQRNKGNFPGRFSGRQFSNSRSEMNVSTLELGDSALYLCASTSGQGTDTQYFGPGTRLTVL.

On this clonotype: Being one base from a much bigger clone, this may be a read error. This chain connects TRBV5-1 to TRBJ2-1; D ambiguous. There are 12 residues in the CDR3. CDR1 SGHRS and CDR2 YFSETQ come from the germline V gene. The CDR3 DNA reads as TGCGCCAGCACCCACTCCTACAATGAGCACTTCTTC. Protein product: CASTHSYNEHFF.

Of note for this clonotype: One end of the junction does not line up with germline, which may come from a read error. This chain joins TRBV6-2 or TRBV6-3 and TRBJ2-2; D gene uncertain. Germline V gene data show CDR1 as MNHEY and CDR2 as SVGEGT. CDR3 size: 17 residues. The CDR3 sequence: CAGSHSIGLTNTGELFF. Written as DNA, the CDR3 is TGTGCCGGCAGTCACTCGATTGGGCTGACGAACACCGGGGAGCTGTTTTTT.

This clonotype came up many times. V usage is TRBV5-6 and J usage is TRBJ1-3; no definite D call. This CDR3 spans 15 amino acids. CDR1 and CDR2 (germline): SGHDT, YYEEEE. V lost 2 bases, J lost 1 base, and 10 bases lay in between. CDR3 sequence (DNA): TGTGCCAGCAGCTTATTGGTTATGTCTGGAAACACCATATATTTT. Amino acid sequence: CASSLLVMSGNTIYF.

The chain combines TRBV6-6 with TRBJ2-7, with 7 bases aligning to TRBD2. The CDR3 is 12 residues long. Germline CDR1 reads MNHNY; CDR2 reads SVGAGI (reference sequence). V gave up 5 bases and J gave up 7 bases; unmatched junction bases: 5. The CDR3 region has the DNA TGTGCCAGCAGTCGGGGGGACGAGGAGCAGTACTTC. Translating it yields CASSRGDEEQYF.

In this sample, this clonotype turned up many times. The chain employs TRBV20-1 and TRBJ1-3; no definite D call. Trimming cost V 5 bases and J 3 bases, with 8 bases left between them. This CDR3 region has 12 residues. CDR1 is DFQATT and CDR2 is SNEGSKA in the germline V gene (reference sequence). CDR3 DNA: TGCAGTGCTCCCAGTTTTGGAAACACCATATATTTT. Its translation: CSAPSFGNTIYF.